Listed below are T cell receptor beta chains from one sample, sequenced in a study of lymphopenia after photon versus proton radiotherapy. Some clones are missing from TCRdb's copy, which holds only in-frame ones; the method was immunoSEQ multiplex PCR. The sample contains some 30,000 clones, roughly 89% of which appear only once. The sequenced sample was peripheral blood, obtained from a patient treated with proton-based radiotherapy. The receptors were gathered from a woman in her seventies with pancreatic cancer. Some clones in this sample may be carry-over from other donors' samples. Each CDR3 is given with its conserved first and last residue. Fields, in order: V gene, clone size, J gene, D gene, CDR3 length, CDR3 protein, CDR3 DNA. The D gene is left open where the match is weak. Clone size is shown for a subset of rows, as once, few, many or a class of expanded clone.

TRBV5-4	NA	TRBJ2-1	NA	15	CASSPDSSSYNEQFF	TGTGCCAGCAGCCCCGACAGCAGCTCCTACAATGAGCAGTTCTTC
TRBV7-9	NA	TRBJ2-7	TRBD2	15	CASSYGLAVTYEQYF	TGTGCCAGCAGCTATGGACTAGCGGTTACCTACGAGCAGTACTTC
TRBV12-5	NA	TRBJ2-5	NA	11	CASGTQETQYF	TGTGCTAGTGGGACACAAGAGACCCAGTACTTC
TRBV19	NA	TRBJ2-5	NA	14	CASSSTGRMVTQYF	TGTGCCAGTAGTTCGACAGGCCGAATGGTGACCCAGTACTTC
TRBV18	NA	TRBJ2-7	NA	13	CASSPDSSYEQYF	TGTGCCAGCTCACCAGACAGTTCCTACGAGCAGTACTTC
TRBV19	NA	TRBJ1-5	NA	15	CASSIGTASNQPQHF	TGTGCCAGTAGTATAGGGACAGCCTCCAATCAGCCCCAGCATTTT
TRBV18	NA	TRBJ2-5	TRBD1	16	CASSPRQGNLQETQYF	TGTGCCAGCTCCCCGAGACAGGGTAACCTACAAGAGACCCAGTACTTC
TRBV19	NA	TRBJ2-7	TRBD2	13	CASSIASGSQQYF	TGTGCCAGTAGTATAGCCAGCGGGAGCCAGCAGTACTTC
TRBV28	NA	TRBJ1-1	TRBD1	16	CASRHHQGAFSTEAFF	TGTGCCAGCAGGCACCATCAGGGGGCGTTTAGCACTGAAGCTTTCTTT
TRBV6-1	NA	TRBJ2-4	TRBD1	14	CASSETGGRSFQYF	TGTGCCAGCAGTGAAACAGGGGGCCGCTCGTTTCAGTACTTC
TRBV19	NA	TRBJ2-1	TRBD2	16	CASSIRLAGGYNEQFF	TGTGCCAGTAGTATTCGACTAGCGGGAGGGTACAATGAGCAGTTCTTC
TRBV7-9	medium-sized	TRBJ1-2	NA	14	CASSLAASNYGYTF	TGTGCCAGCAGCTTAGCTGCCAGTAACTATGGCTACACCTTC
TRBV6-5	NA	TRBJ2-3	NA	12	CASSYSTGTQYF	TGTGCCAGCAGTTACTCGACGGGTACGCAGTATTTT
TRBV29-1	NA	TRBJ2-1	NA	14	CSIRGLAEYNEQFF	TGCAGCATTCGGGGGCTAGCGGAGTACAATGAGCAGTTCTTC
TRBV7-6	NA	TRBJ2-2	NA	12	CASSPHTGELFF	TGTGCCAGCAGCCCGCACACCGGGGAGCTGTTTTTT
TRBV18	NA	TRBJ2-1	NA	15	CASSPGTRSNNEQFF	TGTGCCAGCTCACCCGGGACCCGAAGTAACAATGAGCAGTTCTTC
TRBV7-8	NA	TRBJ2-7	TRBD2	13	CASSSLTSGREYF	TGTGCCAGCAGCTCCCTGACTAGCGGGAGAGAATACTTC
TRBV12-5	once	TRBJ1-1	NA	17	CASGFFERGKGNTEAFF	TGTGCTAGTGGGTTCTTTGAGAGGGGGAAAGGGAACACTGAAGCTTTCTTT
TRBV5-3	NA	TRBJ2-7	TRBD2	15	CARSSTSGITYEQYF	TGTGCCAGAAGCTCGACTAGCGGGATCACCTACGAGCAGTACTTC
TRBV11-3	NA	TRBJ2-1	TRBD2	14	CASSLSGLANEQFF	TGTGCCAGCAGCTTATCGGGACTAGCCAATGAGCAGTTCTTC
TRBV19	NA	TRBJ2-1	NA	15	CASSIGQGSYNEQFF	TGTGCCAGTAGTATCGGGCAGGGCTCCTACAATGAGCAGTTCTTC
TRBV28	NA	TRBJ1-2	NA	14	CASSPSRQVPGYTF	TGTGCCAGCAGTCCCTCAAGACAGGTTCCAGGCTACACCTTC
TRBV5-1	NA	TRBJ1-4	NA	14	CASSLDRANEKLFF	TGCGCCAGCAGCTTGGACAGGGCTAATGAAAAACTGTTTTTT
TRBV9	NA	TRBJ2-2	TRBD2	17	CASSVRSGATNTGELFF	TGTGCCAGCAGCGTACGTAGCGGGGCTACGAACACCGGGGAGCTGTTTTTT
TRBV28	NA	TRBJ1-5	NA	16	CASSYPPQGSRQPQHF	TGTGCCAGCAGTTATCCCCCCCAGGGAAGCCGTCAGCCCCAGCATTTT
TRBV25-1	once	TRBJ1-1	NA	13	CASIPPDAGEAFF	TGTGCCAGCATCCCGCCGGACGCAGGTGAAGCTTTCTTT
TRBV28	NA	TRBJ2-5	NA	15	CASSLRLDIQETQYF	TGTGCCAGCAGTTTAAGACTAGATATACAAGAGACCCAGTACTTC
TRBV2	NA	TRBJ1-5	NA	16	CASSDHRARSNQPQHF	TGTGCCAGCAGTGACCACAGGGCTAGGAGCAATCAGCCCCAGCATTTT
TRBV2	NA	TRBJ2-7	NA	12	CASSESSYEQYF	TGTGCCAGCAGCGAGAGCTCCTACGAGCAGTACTTC
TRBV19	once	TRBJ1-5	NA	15	CASSRTALSNQPQHF	TGTGCCAGTAGTCGGACAGCTCTTAGCAATCAGCCCCAGCATTTT
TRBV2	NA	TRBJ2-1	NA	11	CASRGGNEQFF	TGTGCCAGCAGGGGGGGCAATGAGCAGTTCTTC
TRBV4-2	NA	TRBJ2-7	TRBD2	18	CASSLEPGLAGSSYEQYF	TGTGCCAGCAGCCTTGAACCGGGACTAGCGGGGTCGTCGTACGAGCAGTACTTC
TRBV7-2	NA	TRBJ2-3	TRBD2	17	CASSLEGRGRGTDTQYF	TGTGCCAGCAGCTTAGAAGGGAGGGGCCGCGGAACAGATACGCAGTATTTT
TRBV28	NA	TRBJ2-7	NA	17	CASTSSRVARVPYEQYF	TGTGCCAGCACCTCCTCTCGTGTAGCCAGGGTTCCCTACGAGCAGTACTTC
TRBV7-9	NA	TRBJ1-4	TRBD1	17	CASSLGRDRVRDEKLFF	TGTGCCAGCAGCTTAGGTAGGGACAGGGTTAGAGATGAAAAACTGTTTTTT
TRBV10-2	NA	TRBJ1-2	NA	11	CASSEGRGYTF	TGCGCCAGCAGTGAGGGTAGAGGCTACACCTTC
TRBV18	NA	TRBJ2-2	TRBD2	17	CASSPLPGGPDTGELFF	TGTGCCAGCTCCCCCCTTCCGGGAGGGCCGGACACCGGGGAGCTGTTTTTT
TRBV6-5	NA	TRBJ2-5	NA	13	CASRSDSQETQYF	TGTGCCAGCAGATCGGACAGCCAAGAGACCCAGTACTTC
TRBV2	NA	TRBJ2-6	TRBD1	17	CASGRDRGEIGANVLTF	TGTGCCAGCGGCCGGGACAGAGGGGAGATTGGGGCCAACGTCCTGACTTTC
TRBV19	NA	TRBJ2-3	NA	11	CASRYTDTQYF	TGTGCCAGTAGATACACAGATACGCAGTATTTT
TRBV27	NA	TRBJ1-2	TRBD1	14	CASRGTGGYYGYTF	TGTGCCAGCAGAGGGACAGGGGGCTACTATGGCTACACCTTC
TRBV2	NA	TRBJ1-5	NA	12	CASRDTGQPQHF	TGTGCCAGCAGAGACACGGGTCAGCCCCAGCATTTT
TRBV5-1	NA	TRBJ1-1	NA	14	CASSEGRSNTEAFF	TGCGCCAGCAGCGAGGGGCGATCAAACACTGAAGCTTTCTTT
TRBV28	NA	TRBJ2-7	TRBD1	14	CASRGGTGSDEQYF	TGTGCCAGCAGGGGCGGGACAGGGAGCGACGAGCAGTACTTC
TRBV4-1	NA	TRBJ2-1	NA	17	CASSQDNSGGIYNEQFF	TGCGCCAGCAGCCAAGACAATAGCGGAGGGATCTACAATGAGCAGTTCTTC
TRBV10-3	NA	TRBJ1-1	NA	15	CAISEGGLGGTEAFF	TGTGCCATCAGTGAAGGGGGGCTCGGGGGCACTGAAGCTTTCTTT
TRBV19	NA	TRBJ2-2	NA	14	CASSIAVGTGELFF	TGTGCCAGTAGTATTGCGGTTGGCACCGGGGAGCTGTTTTTT
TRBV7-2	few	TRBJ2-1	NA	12	CASSLTLNEQFF	TGTGCCAGCAGCTTGACACTCAATGAGCAGTTCTTC
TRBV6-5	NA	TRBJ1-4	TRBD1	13	CASKARGREKLFF	TGTGCCAGCAAAGCCAGGGGGCGCGAAAAACTGTTTTTT
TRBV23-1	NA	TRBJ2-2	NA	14	CASSRRWNTGELFF	TGCGCCAGCAGTCGGCGGTGGAACACCGGGGAGCTGTTTTTT
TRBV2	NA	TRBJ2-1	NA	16	CASTRQGGLARNEQFF	TGTGCCAGCACCCGTCAGGGGGGTTTAGCTAGGAATGAGCAGTTCTTC
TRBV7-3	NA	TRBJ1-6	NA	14	CASSLDGYNSPLHF	TGTGCCAGCAGCCTGGACGGGTATAATTCACCCCTCCACTTT
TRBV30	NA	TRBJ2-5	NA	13	CAWKRGQQETQYF	TGTGCCTGGAAGCGGGGACAGCAAGAGACCCAGTACTTC
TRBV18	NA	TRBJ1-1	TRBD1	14	CASSSTGGDTEAFF	TGTGCCAGCTCCTCGACAGGGGGGGACACTGAAGCTTTCTTT
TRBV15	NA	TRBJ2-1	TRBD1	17	CATSTRQGYSSYNEQFF	TGTGCCACCAGCACAAGACAGGGGTATAGCTCCTACAATGAGCAGTTCTTC
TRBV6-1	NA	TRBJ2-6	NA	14	CASSELAGANVLTF	TGTGCCAGCAGTGAACTTGCAGGGGCCAACGTCCTGACTTTC
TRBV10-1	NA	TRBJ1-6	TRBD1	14	CASSGTGYNSPLHF	TGCGCCAGCAGTGGGACAGGTTATAATTCACCCCTCCACTTT
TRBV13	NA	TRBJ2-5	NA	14	CASSLKQNQETQYF	TGTGCCAGCAGCTTAAAACAAAACCAAGAGACCCAGTACTTC